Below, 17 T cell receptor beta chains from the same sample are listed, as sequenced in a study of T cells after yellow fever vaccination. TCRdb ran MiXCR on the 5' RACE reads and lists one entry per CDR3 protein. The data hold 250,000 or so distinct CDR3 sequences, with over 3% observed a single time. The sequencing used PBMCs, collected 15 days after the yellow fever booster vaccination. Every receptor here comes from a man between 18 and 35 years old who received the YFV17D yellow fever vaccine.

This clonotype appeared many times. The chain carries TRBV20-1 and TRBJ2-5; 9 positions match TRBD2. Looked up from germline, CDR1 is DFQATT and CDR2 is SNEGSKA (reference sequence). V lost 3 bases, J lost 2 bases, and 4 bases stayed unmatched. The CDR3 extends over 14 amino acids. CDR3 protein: CSASLLAGQETQYF. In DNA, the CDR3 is TGCAGTGCTAGTCTCCTAGCGGGGCAAGAGACCCAGTACTTC.

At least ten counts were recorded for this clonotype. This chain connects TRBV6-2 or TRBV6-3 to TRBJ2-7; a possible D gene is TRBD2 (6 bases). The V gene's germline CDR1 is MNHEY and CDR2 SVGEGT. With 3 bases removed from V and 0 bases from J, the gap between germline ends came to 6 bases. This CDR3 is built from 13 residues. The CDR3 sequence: CASSYSGSYEQYV. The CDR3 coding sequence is TGTGCCAGCAGTTATAGCGGCTCCTACGAGCAGTACGTC.

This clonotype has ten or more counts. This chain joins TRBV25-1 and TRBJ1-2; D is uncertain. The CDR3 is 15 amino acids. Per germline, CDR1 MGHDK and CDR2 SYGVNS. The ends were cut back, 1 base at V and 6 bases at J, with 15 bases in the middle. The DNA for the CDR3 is TGTGCCAGCAGTGAATTAAGCGGCAGTGGTAATGGCTACACCTTC. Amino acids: CASSELSGSGNGYTF.

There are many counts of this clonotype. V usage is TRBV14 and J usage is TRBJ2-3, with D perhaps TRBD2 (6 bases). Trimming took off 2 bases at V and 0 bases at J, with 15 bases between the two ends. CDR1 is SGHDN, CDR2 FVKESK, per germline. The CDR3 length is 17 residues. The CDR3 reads CASSQLLGGVSTDTQYF. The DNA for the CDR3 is TGTGCCAGCAGCCAACTCTTGGGAGGAGTGAGCACAGATACGCAGTATTTT.

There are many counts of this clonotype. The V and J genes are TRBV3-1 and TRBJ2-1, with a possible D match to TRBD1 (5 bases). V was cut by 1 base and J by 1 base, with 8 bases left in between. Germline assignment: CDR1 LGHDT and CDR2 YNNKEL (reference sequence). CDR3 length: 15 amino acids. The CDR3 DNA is TGTGCCAGCAGCCAAGTACAGGTGTCCTACAATGAGCAGTTCTTC. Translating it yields CASSQVQVSYNEQFF.

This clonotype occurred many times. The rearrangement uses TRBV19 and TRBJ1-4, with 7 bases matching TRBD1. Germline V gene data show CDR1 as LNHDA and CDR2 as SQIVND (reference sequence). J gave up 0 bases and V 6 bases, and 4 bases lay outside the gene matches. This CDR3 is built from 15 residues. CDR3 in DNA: TGTGCCAGTAGCACAGGGGTTGCAACTAATGAAAAACTGTTTTTT. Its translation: CASSTGVATNEKLFF.

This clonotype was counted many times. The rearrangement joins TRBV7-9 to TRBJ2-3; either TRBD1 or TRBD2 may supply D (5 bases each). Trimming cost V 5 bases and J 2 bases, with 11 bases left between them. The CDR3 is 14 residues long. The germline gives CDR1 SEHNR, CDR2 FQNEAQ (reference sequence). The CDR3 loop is CASSPGRTTDTQYF. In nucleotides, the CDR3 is TGTGCCAGCAGCCCGGGACGGACCACAGATACGCAGTATTTT.

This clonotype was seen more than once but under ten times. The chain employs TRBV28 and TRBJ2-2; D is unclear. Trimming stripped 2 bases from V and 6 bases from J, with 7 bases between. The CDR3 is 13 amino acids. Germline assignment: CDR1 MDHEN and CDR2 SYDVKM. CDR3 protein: CASSLPKAGELFF. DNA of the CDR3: TGTGCCAGCAGTTTACCAAAGGCCGGGGAGCTGTTTTTT.

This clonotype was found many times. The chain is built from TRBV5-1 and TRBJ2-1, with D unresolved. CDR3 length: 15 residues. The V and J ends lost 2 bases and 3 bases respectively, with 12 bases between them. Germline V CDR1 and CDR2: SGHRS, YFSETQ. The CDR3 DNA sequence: TGCGCCAGCAGCTTCTCGGCAGATCTCTACAATGAGCAGTTCTTC. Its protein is CASSFSADLYNEQFF.

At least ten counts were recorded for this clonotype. DNA of the CDR3: TGTGCCATCAGTGAAGGCGGGGGGGCCCGTGAGACCCAGTACTTC. Translated, it gives CAISEGGGARETQYF. The chain uses TRBV10-3 and TRBJ2-5; 9 nucleotides align to TRBD2. Germline assignment: CDR1 ENHRY and CDR2 SYGVKD. The CDR3 has 15 amino acids. V trimming: 3 bases; J trimming: 5 bases; junction bases outside the gene matches: 7.

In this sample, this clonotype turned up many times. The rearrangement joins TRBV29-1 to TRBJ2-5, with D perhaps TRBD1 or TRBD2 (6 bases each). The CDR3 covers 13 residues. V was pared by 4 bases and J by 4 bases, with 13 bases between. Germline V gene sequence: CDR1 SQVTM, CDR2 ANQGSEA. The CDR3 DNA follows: TGCAGCGTTGTTCGGGGGCGCTCAGAGACCCAGTACTTC. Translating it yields CSVVRGRSETQYF.

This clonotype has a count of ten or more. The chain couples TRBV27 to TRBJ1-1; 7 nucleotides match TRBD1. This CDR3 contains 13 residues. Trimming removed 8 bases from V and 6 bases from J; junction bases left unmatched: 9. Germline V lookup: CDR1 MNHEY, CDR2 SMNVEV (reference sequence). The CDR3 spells CASGQQGLSEAFF. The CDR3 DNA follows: TGTGCCAGCGGACAACAGGGGCTCTCTGAAGCTTTCTTT.

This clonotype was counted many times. CDR3: CASSLESKTQYF. The DNA for the CDR3 is TGTGCCAGCAGCTTAGAATCTAAGACCCAGTACTTC. The chain joins TRBV7-9 to TRBJ2-5; D gene uncertain. The length of the CDR3 is 12 residues. Trimming left V 1 base short and J 6 bases short, with 6 bases between. Germline V gives CDR1 SEHNR, CDR2 FQNEAQ (reference sequence).

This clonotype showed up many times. This CDR3 reads CSARDLQGYTEAFF. The CDR3 DNA reads TGCAGTGCTAGAGATCTCCAGGGGTACACTGAAGCTTTCTTT. V usage is TRBV20-1 and J usage is TRBJ1-1; maybe TRBD1 (6 bases). V was trimmed by 0 bases and J by 3 bases, leaving 11 bases between them. The CDR3 consists of 14 residues. Germline V gene data show CDR1 as DFQATT and CDR2 as SNEGSKA (reference sequence).

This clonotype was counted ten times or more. CDR3 protein: CAITPGQGYNEQFF. Here the CDR3 DNA reads TGTGCCATCACCCCGGGACAGGGGTACAATGAGCAGTTCTTC. The V call is TRBV10-3, the J call TRBJ2-1; TRBD1 agrees at 10 bases. The CDR3 is made up of 14 amino acids. The J segment lost 4 bases and the V segment lost 7 bases, leaving 4 bases of the junction unmatched. From germline, CDR1 is ENHRY and CDR2 SYGVKD.

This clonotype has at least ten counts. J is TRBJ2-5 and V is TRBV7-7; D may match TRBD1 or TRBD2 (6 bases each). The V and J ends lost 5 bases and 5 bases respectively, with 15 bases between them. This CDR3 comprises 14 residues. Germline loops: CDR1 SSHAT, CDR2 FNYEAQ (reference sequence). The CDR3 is CASSARGGGETQYF. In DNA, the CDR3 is TGTGCCAGCAGCGCAAGAGGAGGGGGGGAGACCCAGTACTTC.

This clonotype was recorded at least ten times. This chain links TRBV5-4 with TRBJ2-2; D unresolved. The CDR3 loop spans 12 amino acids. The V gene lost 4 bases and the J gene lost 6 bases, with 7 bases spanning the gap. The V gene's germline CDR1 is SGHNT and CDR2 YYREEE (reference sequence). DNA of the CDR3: TGTGCCAGCAGCGTACCAGCCGGGGAGCTGTTTTTT. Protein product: CASSVPAGELFF.